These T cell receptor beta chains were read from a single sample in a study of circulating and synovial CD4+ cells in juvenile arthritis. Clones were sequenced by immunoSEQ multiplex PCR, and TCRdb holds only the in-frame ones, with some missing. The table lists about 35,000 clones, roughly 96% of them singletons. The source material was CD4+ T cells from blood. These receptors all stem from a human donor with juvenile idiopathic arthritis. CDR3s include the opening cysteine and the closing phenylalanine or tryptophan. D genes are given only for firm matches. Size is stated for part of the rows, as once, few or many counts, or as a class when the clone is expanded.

cdr3_aa: CASRGVAGFNEQFF; cdr3_nt: TGTGCCAGCCGAGGGGTAGCGGGCTTCAATGAGCAGTTCTTC; v_call: TRBV27; d_call: TRBD2; j_call: TRBJ2-1; clone_size: once
cdr3_aa: CASSDTGTSGTISTDTQYF; cdr3_nt: TGTGCCAGCAGCGATACCGGGACTAGCGGGACCATTAGCACAGATACGCAGTATTTT; v_call: TRBV5-6; d_call: TRBD2; j_call: TRBJ2-3; clone_size: .
cdr3_aa: CASSFLDSGELFF; cdr3_nt: TGTGCCAGCAGCTTTTTAGACAGCGGGGAGCTGTTTTTT; v_call: TRBV7-9; d_call: .; j_call: TRBJ2-2; clone_size: .
cdr3_aa: CASRTPGTGYNEQFF; cdr3_nt: TGTGCCAGCAGAACACCCGGGACAGGGTACAATGAGCAGTTCTTC; v_call: TRBV27; d_call: TRBD1; j_call: TRBJ2-1; clone_size: .
cdr3_aa: CASSSQGTGELFF; cdr3_nt: TGTGCCAGCAGTAGTCAGGGCACCGGGGAGCTGTTTTTT; v_call: TRBV2; d_call: .; j_call: TRBJ2-2; clone_size: .
cdr3_aa: CAWSIVMSGYTF; cdr3_nt: TGTGCCTGGAGTATTGTGATGAGTGGCTACACCTTC; v_call: TRBV30; d_call: .; j_call: TRBJ1-2; clone_size: .
cdr3_aa: CASSSGVGTEAFF; cdr3_nt: TGTGCCAGCAGCTCCGGGGTGGGCACTGAAGCTTTCTTT; v_call: TRBV7-3; d_call: .; j_call: TRBJ1-1; clone_size: .
cdr3_aa: CASSQQGAQKDTQYF; cdr3_nt: TGTGCCAGCAGCCAACAGGGGGCGCAAAAAGATACGCAGTATTTT; v_call: TRBV7-6; d_call: TRBD1; j_call: TRBJ2-3; clone_size: .
cdr3_aa: CASSRTGTGANVLTF; cdr3_nt: TGTGCCAGCAGTAGGACAGGGACCGGGGCCAACGTCCTGACTTTC; v_call: TRBV6-1; d_call: TRBD1; j_call: TRBJ2-6; clone_size: .
cdr3_aa: CASSRRGELFF; cdr3_nt: TGTGCCAGCAGTCGGAGGGGGGAGCTGTTTTTT; v_call: TRBV6-6; d_call: .; j_call: TRBJ2-2; clone_size: .